The T cell receptor beta chain under discussion was sequenced for a study of cytomegalovirus exposure and HLA in healthy donors. Study information: Falling in the Caucasian-associated ancestry cluster were about four fifths of 398 genotyped donors.

The primer mix had 60 Vbeta and 13 Jbeta primers. Libraries were prepared by immunoSEQ multiplex PCR; TCRdb keeps only in-frame clonotypes and omits some of them. The table lists approximately 37,000 clones, 82% of them singletons, with roughly a tenth in the top ten. The CDR3 has 15 amino acids. The V gene lost 10 bases and the J gene lost 0 bases, with 16 bases spanning the gap. The germline V gene has CDR1 LNHDA and CDR2 SQIVND (reference sequence). Study-wide findings and caveats: Being indistinguishable, some V segments were excluded, TRBV6-2 and TRBV6-3 among them. The authors later linked a missense DCLRE1C variant to TCR beta V- and J-gene trimming.

With respect to this clone: The antigen is undetermined.

The sequence was collected from a young woman in good health and CMV-seropositive. The chain joins TRBV19 to TRBJ2-1, with unresolved D. The sequenced sample was PBMCs. The DNA of the CDR3 is TGTGCCACCTCGAAGTTCTCTAGCTCCTACAATGAGCAGTTCTTC. Translated: CATSKFSSSYNEQFF.